These 16 T cell receptor beta chains came from one sample sequenced in a study of shared clonotypes between healthy human individuals. Positively selected for CCR7, the CD45RO-negative cells used as naive CD8 cells excluded terminally differentiated effector memory CD45RA+ cells. Only in-frame clones appear in the TCRdb table, and some are missing; sequencing was by immunoSEQ multiplex PCR. There are approximately 600,000 clones in the sample; 95% occur only once, and approximately 0.11% lies in the top ten. Sample: naive CD8+ T cells sorted from blood. These receptor sequences come from a woman aged 25 to 45 in good health.

This chain joins TRBV27 and TRBJ1-1; perhaps TRBD1 as D (5 bases). Trimming left V 4 bases short and J 5 bases short, with 17 bases between. The CDR3 extends over 15 amino acids. Germline V CDR1 and CDR2: MNHEY, SMNVEV (reference sequence). The CDR3, as DNA: TGTGCCAGCAGTTGGGGGACGGAATTTAAGACTGAAGCTTTCTTT. Its translation is CASSWGTEFKTEAFF.

The rearrangement joins TRBV29-1 to TRBJ1-5; D is uncertain. This CDR3 spans 13 amino acids. The V gene's germline CDR1 is SQVTM and CDR2 ANQGSEA. Trimming pared 5 bases from V and 0 bases from J, leaving 8 bases between. In DNA, the CDR3 is TGCAGCGTTTACGACGGTAGCAATCAGCCCCAGCATTTT. The encoded protein is CSVYDGSNQPQHF.

The chain links TRBV28 to TRBJ2-5; TRBD1 matches 8 bases. The better agreement between TRBJ2-7 and the DNA end casts doubt on the J call. This CDR3 has 14 residues. The germline gives CDR1 MDHEN, CDR2 SYDVKM. The CDR3 DNA reads as TGTGCCAGCAGTTCTTTCGGACAGGGCGGCGAGCAGTACTTC. Its translation: CASSSFGQGGEQYF.

J is TRBJ2-7 and V is TRBV7-9; unclear D gene. The CDR3 runs to 12 residues. Looked up from germline, CDR1 is SEHNR and CDR2 is FQNEAQ (reference sequence). Trimming pared 4 bases from V and 12 bases from J, leaving 16 bases between. The CDR3 nucleotides are TGTGCCAGCAGCTCCGGGTCCCTCGACCGGTACTTC. Its translation: CASSSGSLDRYF. Based on the CDR3 plus reference TRBV7-9 and TRBJ2-7, the full variable domain is DTGVSQNPRHKITKRGQNVTFRCDPISEHNRLYWYRQTLGQGPEFLTYFQNEAQLEKSRLLSDRFSAERPKGSFSTLEIQRTEQGDSAMYLCASSSGSLDRYFGPGTRLTVT.

The chain combines TRBV9 with TRBJ1-1, with D maybe TRBD1 (5 bases). The CDR3 has 14 residues. Trimming shortened V by 3 bases and J by 1 base, and 10 bases separated the two germline ends. Per germline, CDR1 SGDLS and CDR2 YYNGEE. The CDR3: CASSGPQGNTEAFF. The CDR3 DNA sequence: TGTGCCAGCAGCGGTCCTCAGGGGAACACTGAAGCTTTCTTT.

V usage is TRBV28 and J usage is TRBJ1-1; a possible D gene is TRBD1 (5 bases). The CDR3 covers 15 residues. The ends were cut back, 5 bases at V and 1 base at J, with 14 bases in the middle. Germline values: CDR1 MDHEN, CDR2 SYDVKM. As DNA, the CDR3 is TGTGCCAGCAGTAGAGTTGGGGGAGGGAACACTGAAGCTTTCTTT. This encodes CASSRVGGGNTEAFF.

V is TRBV20-1 and J is TRBJ2-1; weak D call: TRBD2 (6 bases). In germline, CDR1 is DFQATT, CDR2 SNEGSKA (reference sequence). CDR3 length: 11 amino acids. Trimming pared 7 bases from V and 9 bases from J, leaving 13 bases between. The CDR3 loop is CSGKSGAEQFF. CDR3 nucleotide sequence: TGCAGTGGCAAGTCGGGAGCTGAGCAGTTCTTC.

This clone showed up just once. The V and J genes are TRBV2 and TRBJ2-4; D is unresolved. This CDR3 region has 17 residues. In germline, CDR1 is SNHLY, CDR2 FYNNEI. Trimming took off 5 bases at V and 0 bases at J, with 17 bases between the two ends. The CDR3 region has the DNA TGTGCCAGCAGTAACCTAGACCCAATTCTAGCCAAAAACATTCAGTACTTC. Translating it yields CASSNLDPILAKNIQYF.

The J gene is TRBJ1-2, the V gene TRBV2; 9 bases map to TRBD1. The germline CDR1 and CDR2 sequences are SNHLY and FYNNEI. The CDR3 has 15 residues. Trimming took 6 bases from V and 3 from J; bases not matched to a gene: 8. The CDR3 loop reads CASSETGGSDYGYTF. In nucleotides, the CDR3 is TGTGCCAGCAGCGAAACAGGGGGCTCCGACTATGGCTACACCTTC. Based on the CDR3 plus reference TRBV2 and TRBJ1-2, the full variable domain is EPEVTQTPSHQVTQMGQEVILRCVPISNHLYFYWYRQILGQKVEFLVSFYNNEISEKSEIFDDQFSVERPDGSNFTLKIRSTKLEDSAMYFCASSETGGSDYGYTFGSGTRLTVV.

V is TRBV25-1 and J is TRBJ1-3; no clear D gene. CDR1 and CDR2 (germline): MGHDK, SYGVNS. The CDR3 loop spans 14 amino acids. The ends were cut back, 1 base at V and 0 bases at J, with 4 bases in the middle. CDR3 sequence reads: CASSEFDSGNTIYF. For the CDR3, the DNA is TGTGCCAGCAGTGAATTTGACTCTGGAAACACCATATATTTT.

V usage is TRBV29-1 and J usage is TRBJ2-2; D unresolved. Germline V lookup: CDR1 SQVTM, CDR2 ANQGSEA. This CDR3 contains 13 residues. V dropped 5 bases and J dropped 5 bases, with 12 bases sitting between them. This CDR3 is CSVRSAQTGELFF. In DNA, the CDR3 is TGCAGCGTTCGTTCAGCGCAAACCGGGGAGCTGTTTTTT.

The rearrangement joins TRBV5-4 to TRBJ1-2; D is uncertain. The CDR3 contains 13 residues. CDR1 and CDR2 (germline): SGHNT, YYREEE (reference sequence). V lost 1 base and J 6 bases, leaving 10 bases between the germline ends. The CDR3 reads CASSLSLSDGYTF. CDR3 DNA: TGTGCCAGCAGCTTGAGCCTGAGTGATGGCTACACCTTC.

In this sample, this clone turned up a few times. This chain joins TRBV11-2 and TRBJ2-7; 9 bases match TRBD1. The CDR3 is made up of 16 amino acids. Per the germline V gene, CDR1 is SGHAT and CDR2 is FQNNGV. V dropped 1 base and J dropped 3; count of bases not matched to a gene: 7. CDR3: CASSLVQGQGSYEQYF. The CDR3 DNA follows: TGTGCCAGCAGCTTAGTTCAGGGACAGGGAAGCTACGAGCAGTACTTC.

The chain joins TRBV5-6 to TRBJ2-7; D is perhaps TRBD2 (6 bases). The V end was cut by 1 base, the J end by 5 bases, with 22 bases between. The CDR3 is 17 residues long. Germline CDR1 is SGHDT and CDR2 is YYEEEE. The CDR3 loop is CASSLYLAQLHGDEQYF. The CDR3 nucleotides read TGTGCCAGCAGCTTGTACCTAGCGCAACTACACGGGGACGAGCAGTACTTC.

The V call is TRBV25-1, the J call TRBJ2-1, with D hard to call. Looked up from germline, CDR1 is MGHDK and CDR2 is SYGVNS. This CDR3 is 13 amino acids long. V was clipped by 4 bases and J by 7 bases, with 11 bases between them. This CDR3 is CASSAHTPNEQFF. The CDR3 region has the DNA TGTGCCAGCAGTGCTCACACCCCGAATGAGCAGTTCTTC. Variable domain in full (rest from reference TRBV25-1 and TRBJ2-1): EADIYQTPRYLVIGTGKKITLECSQTMGHDKMYWYQQDPGMELHLIHYSYGVNSTEKGDLSSESTVSRIRTEHFPLTLESARPSHTSQYLCASSAHTPNEQFFGPGTRLTVL.

The chain joins TRBV11-2 to TRBJ2-1, with TRBD2 identical over 7 bases. Trimming removed 3 bases from V and 7 bases from J; junction bases left unmatched: 3. CDR3 length: 13 amino acids. The V gene's germline CDR1 is SGHAT and CDR2 FQNNGV. The CDR3 spells CASSFSGENEQFF. The CDR3 nucleotides read TGTGCCAGCAGCTTCAGCGGGGAAAATGAGCAGTTCTTC.